These 29 T cell receptor beta chains were all obtained from the same sample, sequenced in a study of CD8 T cells in ankylosing spondylitis. MiXCR, applied by TCRdb to the 5' RACE reads, yields one record per CDR3 protein. Seen here are around 300,000 distinct CDR3 sequences, 11% observed once, and the top ten hold about 10%. Sequences were obtained from blood, either unsorted or a sorted T cell fraction (not recorded which). All receptors come from a female donor with ankylosing spondylitis or in good health (not recorded which).

In this sample, this clonotype turned up many times. The rearrangement uses TRBV6-1 and TRBJ1-5, with D unclear. V was cut by 0 bases and J by 4 bases, with 10 bases left in between. The CDR3 is made up of 15 amino acids. Germline CDR1 reads MNHNS; CDR2 reads SASEGT. CDR3 nucleotides: TGTGCCAGCAGTGAAGCCGACGAAGGTAATCAGCCCCAGCATTTT. Its translation: CASSEADEGNQPQHF.

The CDR3 loop is CASTRTSGGYNEQFF. The CDR3 bases are TGTGCCAGCACCCGGACTAGCGGGGGGTACAATGAGCAGTTCTTC. The chain employs TRBV7-8 and TRBJ2-1, with 14 bases aligning to TRBD2. The ends lost 7 bases at V and 4 bases at J; junction bases unmatched: 3. From germline, CDR1 is SGHVS and CDR2 FQNEAQ. The length of the CDR3 is 15 residues. The entire variable domain, with the rest obtained from reference TRBV7-8 and TRBJ2-1, is as follows: GAGVSQSPRYKVAKRGQDVALRCDPISGHVSLFWYQQALGQGPEFLTYFQNEAQLDKSGLPSDRFFAERPEGSVSTLKIQRTQQEDSAVYLCASTRTSGGYNEQFFGPGTRLTVL.

V usage is TRBV6-1 and J usage is TRBJ2-7; TRBD1 agrees at 11 bases. The germline V gene encodes CDR1 MNHNS and CDR2 SASEGT. The CDR3 length is 14 residues. The V gene end was trimmed by 4 bases and the J gene end by 6 bases; junction bases not matched to a gene: 5. The CDR3 DNA reads as TGTGCCAGCAGTGGAGGACAGGGGGCCAGCGAGCAGTACTTC. As protein: CASSGGQGASEQYF.

Only a few counts were recorded for this clonotype. The V call is TRBV15, the J call TRBJ2-1; 10 nucleotides match TRBD2. The V segment lost 0 bases and the J segment 6 bases; nucleotides outside the gene matches: 11. This CDR3 has 18 amino acids. From germline, CDR1 is LNHNV and CDR2 YYDKDF (reference sequence). CDR3 bases: TGTGCCACCAGCAGAGATCCGATAAGCGGGAGGGCCAGCAATGAGCAGTTCTTC. Translating it yields CATSRDPISGRASNEQFF.

This clonotype was counted ten times or more. The chain joins TRBV5-5 to TRBJ1-1; D is unclear. V dropped 3 bases and J dropped 1 base, with 10 bases sitting between them. CDR1 SGHKS and CDR2 YYEKEE come from the germline V gene (reference sequence). CDR3 size: 14 residues. For the CDR3, the DNA is TGTGCCAGCAGCTCCTTATCCAAGAACACTGAAGCTTTCTTT. Protein: CASSSLSKNTEAFF.

The chain employs TRBV9 and TRBJ2-1; D unclear. Germline V gene lookup returns CDR1 SGDLS and CDR2 YYNGEE. Trimming shortened V by 3 bases and J by 1 base, and 8 bases separated the two germline ends. CDR3 length: 14 residues. The CDR3 region is CASSAYPSYNEQFF. The DNA of the CDR3 is TGTGCCAGCAGCGCCTACCCTTCCTACAATGAGCAGTTCTTC.

Ten or more counts support this clonotype. The rearrangement links TRBV24-1 to TRBJ2-1; D may correspond to TRBD1 or TRBD2 (6 bases each). V was trimmed by 3 bases and J by 5 bases, leaving 19 bases between them. Germline CDR1 and CDR2: KGHDR and SFDVKD. The CDR3 covers 17 residues. The CDR3 here is CATSDPRRRGKDNEQFF. The CDR3 nucleotides are TGTGCCACCAGTGATCCTAGGAGGAGGGGGAAGGACAATGAGCAGTTCTTC.

This clonotype has ten or more counts. The chain carries TRBV20-1 and TRBJ2-3; 7 nucleotides line up with TRBD2. CDR3 size: 15 residues. J lost 0 bases, V lost 2 bases, and 5 bases had no gene match. The germline V gene has CDR1 DFQATT and CDR2 SNEGSKA (reference sequence). CDR3 sequence (DNA): TGCAGTGCTAGACTTCGGGGAGGGAGCACAGATACGCAGTATTTT. Translated: CSARLRGGSTDTQYF.

This clonotype has ten or more counts. This chain connects TRBV5-5 to TRBJ2-7, with 9 bases aligning to TRBD1. The CDR3 is 12 amino acids. Germline values: CDR1 SGHKS, CDR2 YYEKEE (reference sequence). V was pared by 5 bases and J by 4 bases, with 1 base of the junction left unmatched. The CDR3 sequence: CASSGQGYEQYF. In DNA, the CDR3 is TGTGCCAGCAGTGGACAGGGGTACGAGCAGTACTTC.

This clonotype was picked up many times. V is TRBV7-2 and J is TRBJ2-2, with TRBD2 matching over 9 bases. The CDR3 has 16 residues. Germline CDR1 and CDR2: SGHTA and FQGNSA. Trimming removed 2 bases from V and 4 bases from J; junction bases left unmatched: 5. The DNA for the CDR3 is TGTGCCAGCAGCTTAATAGCGGGGGCCCTCACCGGGGAGCTGTTTTTT. Its translation: CASSLIAGALTGELFF.

This sequence joins TRBV24-1 and TRBJ1-1, with 7 bases aligning to TRBD1. The CDR3 extends over 15 amino acids. Germline assignment: CDR1 KGHDR and CDR2 SFDVKD. V lost 7 bases and J lost 6; bases outside the gene matches: 13. CDR3 sequence reads: CATRKSGQDVPEAFF. CDR3 nucleotides: TGTGCCACCAGGAAATCAGGACAGGATGTTCCTGAAGCTTTCTTT.

This clonotype was observed many times. This chain links TRBV20-1 with TRBJ2-1, with D unresolved. Trimming cost V 4 bases and J 7 bases, with 14 bases left between them. CDR1 is DFQATT, CDR2 SNEGSKA, per germline (reference sequence). This CDR3 has 13 amino acids. Written as DNA, the CDR3 is TGCAGTGCTAACGGACCCCTGGGAAATGAGCAGTTCTTC. It codes for CSANGPLGNEQFF.

This clonotype has at least ten counts. The chain couples TRBV7-6 to TRBJ2-6; D not resolved. The germline V gene has CDR1 SGHVS and CDR2 FNYEAQ. V was trimmed by 5 bases and J by 1 base, leaving 9 bases between them. This CDR3 spans 15 amino acids. In nucleotides, the CDR3 is TGTGCCAGCAGCCTCAGATCGTCTGGGGCCAACGTCCTGACTTTC. Protein product: CASSLRSSGANVLTF.

In this sample, this clonotype turned up a few times. The gene calls are TRBV12-3 or TRBV12-4 and TRBJ2-1, with unresolved D. The V end lost 0 bases, the J end lost 9 bases, and 6 bases lay between the germline ends. This CDR3 is built from 12 residues. CDR3 protein: CASSLASVEQFF. CDR3 nucleotide sequence: TGTGCCAGCAGTTTAGCGTCGGTTGAGCAGTTCTTC.

Details on this clonotype: The junction departs from germline at one end; a sequencing error may be responsible. The rearrangement joins TRBV5-1 to TRBJ2-1; D possibly corresponds to TRBD1 (5 bases). This CDR3 region has 13 residues. Germline V gene data show CDR1 as SGHRS and CDR2 as YFSETQ. As DNA, the CDR3 is TGCGCCATCAGCTTGGAATGGGGCTATGAGCAGTTCTTC. Its protein is CAISLEWGYEQFF.

There are many counts of this clonotype. This chain uses TRBV4-2 with TRBJ2-2; 15 bases line up with TRBD2. The germline CDR1 and CDR2 sequences are LGHNA and YNFKEQ. The CDR3 has 22 residues. The V segment lost 4 bases and the J segment 0 bases; nucleotides outside the gene matches: 15. CDR3 loop: CASSLGLAGGLGVHANTGELFF. The CDR3 DNA reads TGTGCCAGCAGCCTCGGACTAGCGGGAGGGTTAGGGGTCCACGCGAACACCGGGGAGCTGTTTTTT.

The chain is built from TRBV6-1 and TRBJ2-7, with D possibly being TRBD1 or TRBD2 (5 bases each). The ends were cut back, 6 bases at V and 6 bases at J, with 15 bases in the middle. The CDR3 runs 13 residues. Germline CDR1 is MNHNS and CDR2 is SASEGT. The CDR3 protein is CASSWTLRGEQYF. For the CDR3, the DNA is TGTGCCAGCAGCTGGACACTCCGGGGCGAGCAGTACTTC.

This clonotype was observed at least ten times. The V call is TRBV20-1, the J call TRBJ1-5; TRBD1 matches at 9 bases. The CDR3 is 12 amino acids. From germline, CDR1 is DFQATT and CDR2 SNEGSKA (reference sequence). V gave up 7 bases and J gave up 7 bases; unmatched junction bases: 5. As DNA, the CDR3 is TGCAGTGTCCGGACAGGGGACCAGCCCCAGCATTTT. Protein sequence: CSVRTGDQPQHF.

Only a few counts were recorded for this clonotype. The chain links TRBV28 to TRBJ2-3; TRBD2 aligns across 8 bases. The CDR3 has 14 residues. The J segment lost 1 base and the V segment lost 5 bases, leaving 2 bases of the junction unmatched. Per germline, CDR1 MDHEN and CDR2 SYDVKM. The CDR3: CASSSGGGTDTQYF. In DNA form, the CDR3 reads TGTGCCAGCAGTAGCGGGGGAGGCACAGATACGCAGTATTTT.

This clonotype was recorded a few times. The chain is built from TRBV18 and TRBJ2-3; 12 bases fit TRBD2. Per germline, CDR1 KGHSH and CDR2 LQKENI. V lost 5 bases to trimming and J lost 0 bases; unmatched junction nucleotides: 3. The CDR3 runs to 16 residues. CDR3 sequence (DNA): TGTGCCAGCTCATCTACTAGCGGGAGGAGCACAGATACGCAGTATTTT. As protein: CASSSTSGRSTDTQYF. Using reference TRBV18 and TRBJ2-3 for the parts outside the CDR3, the full variable domain is NAGVMQNPRHLVRRRGQEARLRCSPMKGHSHVYWYRQLPEEGLKFMVYLQKENIIDESGMPKERFSAEFPKEGPSILRIQQVVRGDSAAYFCASSSTSGRSTDTQYFGPGTRLTVL.

Many counts were recorded for this clonotype. This sequence joins TRBV5-1 and TRBJ2-2; no clear D gene. The CDR3 loop spans 14 amino acids. Germline CDR1 SGHRS, CDR2 YFSETQ. The V end was cut by 4 bases, the J end by 3 bases, with 10 bases between. CDR3 DNA: TGCGCCAGCAGCCTCAAATCGGACACCGGGGAGCTGTTTTTT. Translated, it gives CASSLKSDTGELFF. The entire variable domain, with the rest obtained from reference TRBV5-1 and TRBJ2-2, is as follows: KAGVTQTPRYLIKTRGQQVTLSCSPISGHRSVSWYQQTPGQGLQFLFEYFSETQRNKGNFPGRFSGRQFSNSRSEMNVSTLELGDSALYLCASSLKSDTGELFFGEGSRLTVL.

This sequence joins TRBV5-1 and TRBJ2-7, with 8 bases that match TRBD1. The CDR3 has 15 amino acids. The germline V gene has CDR1 SGHRS and CDR2 YFSETQ. V shed 0 bases, J shed 5 bases, and the junction held 7 bases outside the gene matches. The CDR3: CASSLAWTGSDEQYF. DNA for the CDR3: TGCGCCAGCAGCTTGGCGTGGACAGGGAGCGACGAGCAGTACTTC.

CDR3 region: CASSQPGLAATYEQYF. DNA of the CDR3: TGTGCCAGCAGCCAACCCGGACTAGCGGCTACCTACGAGCAGTACTTC. The genes are TRBV3-1 and TRBJ2-7, with 10 nucleotides matching TRBD2. The CDR3 is 16 residues long. Germline assignment: CDR1 LGHDT and CDR2 YNNKEL (reference sequence). Trimming removed 2 bases from V and 2 bases from J; junction bases left unmatched: 6.

This clonotype was detected many times. This sequence joins TRBV20-1 and TRBJ2-5, with D perhaps matching TRBD2 (5 bases). V gave up 0 bases and J gave up 4 bases, with 21 bases separating them. This CDR3 spans 17 amino acids. Per the germline V gene, CDR1 is DFQATT and CDR2 is SNEGSKA (reference sequence). CDR3: CSARDPFSGSGLETQYF. The DNA for the CDR3 is TGCAGTGCTAGAGATCCCTTTAGTGGGAGTGGGTTAGAGACCCAGTACTTC.

This clonotype was recorded at least ten times. This chain's CDR3 is CSVRISGANVLTF. The CDR3 coding sequence is TGCAGCGTGAGGATCTCTGGGGCCAACGTCCTGACTTTC. The chain combines TRBV29-1 with TRBJ2-6; D remains unclear. Germline V CDR1 and CDR2: SQVTM, ANQGSEA. V lost 6 bases and J lost 0, with 6 bases in between. The length of the CDR3 is 13 residues.

Ten or more counts support this clonotype. The chain is built from TRBV7-2 and TRBJ2-1; 11 nucleotides agree with TRBD2. The CDR3 sequence is 16 residues long. In germline, CDR1 is SGHTA, CDR2 FQGNSA. Trimming cost V 1 base and J 7 bases; bases outside gene matches: 6. CDR3: CASSLGSSGRKNEQFF. In DNA form, the CDR3 reads TGTGCCAGCAGCTTAGGGTCTAGCGGGAGGAAGAATGAGCAGTTCTTC.

This clonotype appeared a few times. The chain combines TRBV7-9 with TRBJ1-1, with TRBD1 identical over 7 bases. The CDR3 is made up of 13 amino acids. Unmatched junction bases numbered 4, after V lost 5 bases and J lost 4 bases. CDR1 and CDR2 (germline): SEHNR, FQNEAQ (reference sequence). The CDR3 region has the DNA TGTGCCAGCAGCACGGGACAGATCACTGAAGCTTTCTTT. This gives the protein CASSTGQITEAFF. Complete variable domain (other parts from reference TRBV7-9 and TRBJ1-1): DTGVSQNPRHKITKRGQNVTFRCDPISEHNRLYWYRQTLGQGPEFLTYFQNEAQLEKSRLLSDRFSAERPKGSFSTLEIQRTEQGDSAMYLCASSTGQITEAFFGQGTRLTVV.

This clonotype was recorded many times. V is TRBV18 and J is TRBJ2-1, with 7 bases lining up with TRBD2. The V and J ends lost 0 bases and 0 bases, in that order; junction bases with no gene match: 2. Germline V gene lookup returns CDR1 KGHSH and CDR2 LQKENI. The CDR3 has 16 residues. The CDR3: CASSPPGGSSYNEQFF. The CDR3 nucleotides are TGTGCCAGCTCACCACCGGGAGGGAGCTCCTACAATGAGCAGTTCTTC.

At least ten counts were recorded for this clonotype. The V and J genes are TRBV27 and TRBJ1-1; D is uncertain. This CDR3 spans 14 amino acids. V gave up 6 bases and J gave up 1 base, with 12 bases separating them. CDR1 is MNHEY, CDR2 SMNVEV, per germline (reference sequence). The CDR3 nucleotides read TGTGCCAGCAGCCTAAATCTCAAGAACACTGAAGCTTTCTTT. Protein product: CASSLNLKNTEAFF.